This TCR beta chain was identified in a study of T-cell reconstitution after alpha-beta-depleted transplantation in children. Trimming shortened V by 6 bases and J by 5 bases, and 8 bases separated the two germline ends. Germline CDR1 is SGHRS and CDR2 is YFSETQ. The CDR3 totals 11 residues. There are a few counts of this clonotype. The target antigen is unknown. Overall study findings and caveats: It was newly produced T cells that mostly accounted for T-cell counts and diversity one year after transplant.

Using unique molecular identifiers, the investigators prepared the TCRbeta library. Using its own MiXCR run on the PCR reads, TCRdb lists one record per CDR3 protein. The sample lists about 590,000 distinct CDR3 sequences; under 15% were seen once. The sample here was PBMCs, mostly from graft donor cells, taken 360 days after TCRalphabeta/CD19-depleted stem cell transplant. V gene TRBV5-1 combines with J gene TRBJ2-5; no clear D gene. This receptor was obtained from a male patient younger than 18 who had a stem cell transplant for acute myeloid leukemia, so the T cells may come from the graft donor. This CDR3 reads CASKAAETQYF. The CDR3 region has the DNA TGCGCCAGCAAAGCTGCGGAGACCCAGTACTTC.